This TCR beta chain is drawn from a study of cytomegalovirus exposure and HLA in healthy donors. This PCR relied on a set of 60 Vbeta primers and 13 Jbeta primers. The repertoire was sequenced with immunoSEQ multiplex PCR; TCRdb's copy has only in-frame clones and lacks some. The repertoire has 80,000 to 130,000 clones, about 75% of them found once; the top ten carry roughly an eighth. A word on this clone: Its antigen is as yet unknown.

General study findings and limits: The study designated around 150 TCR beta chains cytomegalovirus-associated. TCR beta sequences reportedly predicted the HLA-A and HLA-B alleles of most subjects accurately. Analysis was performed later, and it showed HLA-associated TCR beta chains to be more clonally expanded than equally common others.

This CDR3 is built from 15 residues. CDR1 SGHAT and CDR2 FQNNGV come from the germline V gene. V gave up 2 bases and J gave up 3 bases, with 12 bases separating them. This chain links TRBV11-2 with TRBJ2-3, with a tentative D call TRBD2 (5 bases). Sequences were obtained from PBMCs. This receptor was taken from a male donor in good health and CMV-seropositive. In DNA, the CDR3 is TGTGCCAGCAGCTTAAATCCAGGCGGGACAGATACGCAGTATTTT. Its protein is CASSLNPGGTDTQYF.